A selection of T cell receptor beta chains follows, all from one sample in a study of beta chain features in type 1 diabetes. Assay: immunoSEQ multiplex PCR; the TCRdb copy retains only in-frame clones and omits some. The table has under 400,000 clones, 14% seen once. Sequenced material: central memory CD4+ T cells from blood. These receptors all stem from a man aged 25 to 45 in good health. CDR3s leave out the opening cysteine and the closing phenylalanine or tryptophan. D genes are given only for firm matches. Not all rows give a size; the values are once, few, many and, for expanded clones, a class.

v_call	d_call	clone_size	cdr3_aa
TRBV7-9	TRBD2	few	ASSWGTRMETQY
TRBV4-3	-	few	ASSQAGGNEQF
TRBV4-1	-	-	ASSRTEGSTDTQY
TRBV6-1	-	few	ASGTWGQNYGYT
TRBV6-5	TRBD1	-	ASSYSGQEYGNTIY
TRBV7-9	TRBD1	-	ATPAGQGLRTTDTQY
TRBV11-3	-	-	ASSLDRYNEQF
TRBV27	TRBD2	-	ASSGGRGRVQY
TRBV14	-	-	ASSHRGSGNTIY
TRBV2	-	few	ASRWETKGEQY
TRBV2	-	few	ASSEGETQY
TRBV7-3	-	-	ASSLRAQGELF
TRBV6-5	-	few	ASSPSEAYEQY
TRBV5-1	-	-	ASTVSGQETQY
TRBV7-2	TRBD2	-	ASSYQTSGEEQY
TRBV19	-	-	ASTTENYGYT
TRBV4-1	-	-	ASSQALGEKLF
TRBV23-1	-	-	ASSQLTLLGSVLPDTQY
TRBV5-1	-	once	ASSLASGGSTYEQY
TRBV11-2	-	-	ASSLAQRRTDTQY
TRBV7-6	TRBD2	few	ASSLVAGSSYNEQF
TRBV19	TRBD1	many	ASSIDGTVNYGYT
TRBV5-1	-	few	ASSPGGLSSYEQY
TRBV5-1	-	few	ASSRVENTEAF
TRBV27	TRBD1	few	ASRRRQGGYNQPQH
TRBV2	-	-	ASSETPWANYGYT
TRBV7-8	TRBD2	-	ASTFISSGSNEQF
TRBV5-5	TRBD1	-	ASSFQGAETQY
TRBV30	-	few	AWRGGSQNTEAF
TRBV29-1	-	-	SVEAVRDTQY
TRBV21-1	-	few	ASSRSRWLVSPEQY
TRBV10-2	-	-	ASSEYVGEGEAF
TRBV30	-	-	ALKGGSGNTIY
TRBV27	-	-	ASSGGYNEQF
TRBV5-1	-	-	ASSPGQNTFKQF
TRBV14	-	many	ASSLFRSDYGYT
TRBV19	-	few	ASSIGSRQPQH
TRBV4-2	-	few	ASSQDLREVGNTIY
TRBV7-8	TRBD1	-	ASTVLTGTGYT
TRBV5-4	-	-	ASSLSGGHGELF
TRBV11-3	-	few	ASSLALNQPQH
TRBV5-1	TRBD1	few	ASSPRTGTYEQY
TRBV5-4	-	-	ASSQGRNTEAF
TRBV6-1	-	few	ASSEKGIQY
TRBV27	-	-	ASSSNTRDEQF
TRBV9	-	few	ASSVGRGDSTDTQY
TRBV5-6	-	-	ASSSTGAEEPQH
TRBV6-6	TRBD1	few	ASSLPRGRETQY
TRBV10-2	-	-	ASRVSSTGELF
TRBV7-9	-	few	ASSLASTGGYT
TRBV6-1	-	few	ASSDTRRGAF
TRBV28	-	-	ASSSTGEGYGYT
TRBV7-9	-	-	ASSLGSGNNSPLH
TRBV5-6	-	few	ASSLPPGETQY
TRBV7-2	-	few	ASSPPGGRLGNEQF
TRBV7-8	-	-	ASSESLEAF
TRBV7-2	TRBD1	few	ASSLGQGSNQPQH
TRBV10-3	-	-	ATGTRGTDTQY
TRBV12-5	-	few	ASGPGLTDQETQY